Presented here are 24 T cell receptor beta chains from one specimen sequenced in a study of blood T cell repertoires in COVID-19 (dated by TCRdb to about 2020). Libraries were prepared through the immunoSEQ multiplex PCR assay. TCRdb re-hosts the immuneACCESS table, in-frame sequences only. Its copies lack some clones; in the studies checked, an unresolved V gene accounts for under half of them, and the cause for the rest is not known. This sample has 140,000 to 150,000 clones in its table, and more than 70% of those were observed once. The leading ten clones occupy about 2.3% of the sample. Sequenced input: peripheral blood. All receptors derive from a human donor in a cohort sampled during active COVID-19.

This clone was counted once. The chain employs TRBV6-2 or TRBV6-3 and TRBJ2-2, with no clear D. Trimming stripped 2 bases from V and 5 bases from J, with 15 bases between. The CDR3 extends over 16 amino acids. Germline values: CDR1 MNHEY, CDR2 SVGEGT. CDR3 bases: TGTGCCAGCAGTTACGGTTTGGGTGCGGTAACCGGGGAGCTGTTTTTT. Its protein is CASSYGLGAVTGELFF.

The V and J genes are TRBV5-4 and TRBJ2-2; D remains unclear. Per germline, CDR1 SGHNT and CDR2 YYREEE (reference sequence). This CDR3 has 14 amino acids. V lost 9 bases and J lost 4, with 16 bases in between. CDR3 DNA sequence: TGTGCCACCCGATTGGGCCGATCCACCGGGGAGCTGTTTTTT. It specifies CATRLGRSTGELFF.

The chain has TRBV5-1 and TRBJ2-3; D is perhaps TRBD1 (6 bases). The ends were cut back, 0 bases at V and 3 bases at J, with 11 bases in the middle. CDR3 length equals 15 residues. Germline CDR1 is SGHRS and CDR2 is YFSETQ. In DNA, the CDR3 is TGCGCCAGCAGCTTGGACAGGGCTAAAACAGATACGCAGTATTTT. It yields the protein CASSLDRAKTDTQYF.

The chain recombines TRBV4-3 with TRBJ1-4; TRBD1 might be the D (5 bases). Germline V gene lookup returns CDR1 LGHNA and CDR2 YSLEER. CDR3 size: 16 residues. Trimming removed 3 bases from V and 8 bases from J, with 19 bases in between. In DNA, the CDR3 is TGCGCCAGCAGCCATCTACAGAGCACAGGTAGCGAAAAACTGTTTTTT. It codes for CASSHLQSTGSEKLFF.

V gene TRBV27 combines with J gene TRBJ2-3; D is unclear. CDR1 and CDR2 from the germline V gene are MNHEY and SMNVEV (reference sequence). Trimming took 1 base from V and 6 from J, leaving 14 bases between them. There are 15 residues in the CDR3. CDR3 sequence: CASSLYLRASDTQYF. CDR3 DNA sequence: TGTGCCAGCAGTTTATACTTACGAGCCTCGGATACGCAGTATTTT.

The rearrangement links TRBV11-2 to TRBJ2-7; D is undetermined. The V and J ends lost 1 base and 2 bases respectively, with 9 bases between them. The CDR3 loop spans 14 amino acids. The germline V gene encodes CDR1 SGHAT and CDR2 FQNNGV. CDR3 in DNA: TGTGCCAGCAGCTTAGGGGCAGTCCCCTACGAGCAGTACTTC. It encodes CASSLGAVPYEQYF. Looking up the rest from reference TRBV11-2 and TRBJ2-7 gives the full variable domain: EAGVAQSPRYKIIEKRQSVAFWCNPISGHATLYWYQQILGQGPKLLIQFQNNGVVDDSQLPKDRFSAERLKGVDSTLKIQPAKLEDSAVYLCASSLGAVPYEQYFGPGTRLTVT.

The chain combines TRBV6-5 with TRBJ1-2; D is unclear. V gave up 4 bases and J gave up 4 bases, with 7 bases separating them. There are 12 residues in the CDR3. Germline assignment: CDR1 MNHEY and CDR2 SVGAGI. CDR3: CASSSTTYGYTF. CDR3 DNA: TGTGCCAGCAGTTCTACCACCTATGGCTACACCTTC.

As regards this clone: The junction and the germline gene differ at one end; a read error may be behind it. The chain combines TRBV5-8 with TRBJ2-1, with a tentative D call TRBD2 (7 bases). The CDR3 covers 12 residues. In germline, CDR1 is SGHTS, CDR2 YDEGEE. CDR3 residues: CASSPGGRRLIF. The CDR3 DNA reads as TGTGCCAGCAGCCCCGGGGGGCGGCGACTAATCTTC.

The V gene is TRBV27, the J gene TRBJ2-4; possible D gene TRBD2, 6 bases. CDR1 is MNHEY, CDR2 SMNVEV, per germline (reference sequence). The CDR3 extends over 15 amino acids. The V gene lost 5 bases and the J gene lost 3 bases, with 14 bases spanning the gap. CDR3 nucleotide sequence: TGTGCCAGCAGTCAGGATCCGGGACTCAAAAACATTCAGTACTTC. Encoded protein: CASSQDPGLKNIQYF.

This CDR3 reads CASSYSDWKETQYF. The CDR3 coding sequence is TGTGCCAGCAGTTACTCGGACTGGAAAGAGACCCAGTACTTC. The rearrangement links TRBV6-2 or TRBV6-3 to TRBJ2-5, with D possibly being TRBD2 (5 bases). With 0 bases removed from V and 3 bases from J, the gap between germline ends came to 8 bases. CDR3 length: 14 amino acids. Germline assignment: CDR1 MNHEY and CDR2 SVGEGT.

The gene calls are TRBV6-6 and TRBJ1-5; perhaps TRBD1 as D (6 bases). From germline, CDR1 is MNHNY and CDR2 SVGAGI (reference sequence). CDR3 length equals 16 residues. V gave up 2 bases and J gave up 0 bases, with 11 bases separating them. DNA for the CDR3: TGTGCCAGCAGTTACCAGGGACACTCTAGCAATCAGCCCCAGCATTTT. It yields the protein CASSYQGHSSNQPQHF.

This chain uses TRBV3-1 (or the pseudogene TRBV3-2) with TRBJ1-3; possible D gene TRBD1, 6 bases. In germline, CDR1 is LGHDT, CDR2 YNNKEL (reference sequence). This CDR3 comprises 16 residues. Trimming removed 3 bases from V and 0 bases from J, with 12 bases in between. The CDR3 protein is CASSHLTGTSGNTIYF. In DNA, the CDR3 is TGTGCCAGCAGCCACCTTACAGGGACCTCTGGAAACACCATATATTTT.

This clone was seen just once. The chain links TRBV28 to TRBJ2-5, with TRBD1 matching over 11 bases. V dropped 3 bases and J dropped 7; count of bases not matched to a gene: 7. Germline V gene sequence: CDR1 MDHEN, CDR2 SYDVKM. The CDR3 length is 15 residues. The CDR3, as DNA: TGTGCCAGCAGTTTTGGGGGGACAGGGGGAGGGACCCAGTACTTC. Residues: CASSFGGTGGGTQYF. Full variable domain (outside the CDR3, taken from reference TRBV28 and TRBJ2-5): DVKVTQSSRYLVKRTGEKVFLECVQDMDHENMFWYRQDPGLGLRLIYFSYDVKMKEKGDIPEGYSVSREKKERFSLILESASTNQTSMYLCASSFGGTGGGTQYFGPGTRLLVL.

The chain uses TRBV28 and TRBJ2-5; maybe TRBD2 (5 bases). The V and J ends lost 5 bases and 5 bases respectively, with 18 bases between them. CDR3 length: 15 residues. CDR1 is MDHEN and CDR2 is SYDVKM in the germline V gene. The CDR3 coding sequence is TGTGCCAGCAGTCTACTGGGAGCCCGCTCCGAGACCCAGTACTTC. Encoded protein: CASSLLGARSETQYF.

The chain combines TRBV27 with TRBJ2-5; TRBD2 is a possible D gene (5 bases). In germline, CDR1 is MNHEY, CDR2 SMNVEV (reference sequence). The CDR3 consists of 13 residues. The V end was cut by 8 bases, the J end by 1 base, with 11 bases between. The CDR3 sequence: CASSAAGQETQYF. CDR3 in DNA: TGTGCCAGCTCCGCGGCGGGCCAAGAGACCCAGTACTTC.

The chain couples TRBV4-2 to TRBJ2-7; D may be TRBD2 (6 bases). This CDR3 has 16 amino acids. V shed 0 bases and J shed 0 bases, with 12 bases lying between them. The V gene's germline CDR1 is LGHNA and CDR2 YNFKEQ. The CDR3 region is CASSQDPAGTSYEQYF. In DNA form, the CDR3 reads TGTGCCAGCAGCCAAGATCCGGCGGGGACCTCCTACGAGCAGTACTTC.

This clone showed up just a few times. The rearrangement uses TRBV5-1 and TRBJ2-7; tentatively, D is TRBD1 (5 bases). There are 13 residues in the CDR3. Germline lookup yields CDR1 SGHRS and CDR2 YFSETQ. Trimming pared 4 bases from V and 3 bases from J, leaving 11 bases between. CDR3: CASSVMGLYEQYF. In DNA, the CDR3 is TGCGCCAGCAGCGTGATGGGGCTCTACGAGCAGTACTTC.

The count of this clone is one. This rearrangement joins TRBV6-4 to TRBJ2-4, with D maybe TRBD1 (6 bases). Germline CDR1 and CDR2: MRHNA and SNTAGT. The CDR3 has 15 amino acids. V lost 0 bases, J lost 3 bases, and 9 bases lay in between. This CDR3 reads CASSDSGRGKNIQYF. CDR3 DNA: TGTGCCAGCAGTGACTCTGGCAGGGGCAAAAACATTCAGTACTTC.

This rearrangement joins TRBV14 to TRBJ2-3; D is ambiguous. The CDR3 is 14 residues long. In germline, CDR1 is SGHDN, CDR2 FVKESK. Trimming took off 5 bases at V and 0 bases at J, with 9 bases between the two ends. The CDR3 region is CASSSSPSTDTQYF. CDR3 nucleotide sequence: TGTGCCAGCAGCTCGAGCCCTAGCACAGATACGCAGTATTTT.

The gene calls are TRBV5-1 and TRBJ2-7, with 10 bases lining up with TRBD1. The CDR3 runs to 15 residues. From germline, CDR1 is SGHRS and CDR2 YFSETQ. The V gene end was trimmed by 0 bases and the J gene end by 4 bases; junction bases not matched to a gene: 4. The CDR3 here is CASSLGGQGRYEQYF. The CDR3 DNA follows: TGCGCCAGCAGCTTGGGGGGACAGGGGCGGTACGAGCAGTACTTC.

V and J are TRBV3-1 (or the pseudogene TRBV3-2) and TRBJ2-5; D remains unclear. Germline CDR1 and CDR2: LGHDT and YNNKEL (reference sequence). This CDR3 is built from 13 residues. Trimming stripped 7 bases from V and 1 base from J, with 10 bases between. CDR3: CASNPGTQETQYF. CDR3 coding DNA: TGTGCCAGCAACCCAGGAACCCAAGAGACCCAGTACTTC.

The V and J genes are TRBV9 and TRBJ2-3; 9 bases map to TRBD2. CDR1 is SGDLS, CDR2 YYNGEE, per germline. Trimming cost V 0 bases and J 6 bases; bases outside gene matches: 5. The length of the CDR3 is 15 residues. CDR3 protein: CASSVALAGTDTQYF. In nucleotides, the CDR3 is TGTGCCAGCAGCGTAGCGCTAGCGGGAACCGATACGCAGTATTTT.

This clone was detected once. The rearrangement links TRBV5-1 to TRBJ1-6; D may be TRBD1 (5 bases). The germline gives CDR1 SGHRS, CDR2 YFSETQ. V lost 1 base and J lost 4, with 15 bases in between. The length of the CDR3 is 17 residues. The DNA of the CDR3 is TGCGCCAGCAGCTTGTCTTACAGGACCACTTATAATTCACCCCTCCACTTT. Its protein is CASSLSYRTTYNSPLHF.

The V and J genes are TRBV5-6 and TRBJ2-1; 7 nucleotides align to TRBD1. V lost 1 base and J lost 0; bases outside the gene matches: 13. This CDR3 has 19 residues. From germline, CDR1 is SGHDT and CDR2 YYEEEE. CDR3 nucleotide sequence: TGTGCCAGCAGCTTGCACACAGGGGTCAGAATGGGCTCCTACAATGAGCAGTTCTTC. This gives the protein CASSLHTGVRMGSYNEQFF.